Detailed here is one TCR beta chain. What it recognizes is unknown. CDR1 is SGHVS, CDR2 FNYEAQ, per germline. V was clipped by 4 bases and J by 4 bases, with 14 bases between them. The CDR3 is 14 residues long. This entry is derived from a study of Graves' ophthalmopathy and Graves' hyperthyroidism. Study overall: The authors defined stable hyperthyroidism as no ophthalmopathy within 18 months of follow-up. Study-level results: The model flagged ophthalmopathy progression at 70% to 71% sensitivity and 72% to 75% specificity. Most expanded thyroid clonotypes above 0.001 frequency also appeared in blood.

RNA transcripts provided the template for amplifying TCR beta CDR3 regions. First-round RT-PCR used HTBI primers; second-round multiplex PCR followed. TCRdb redid the calling of the multiplex PCR reads with MiXCR, one entry per CDR3 protein. Found here are about 1.1 million distinct CDR3 sequences, about 40% of them singletons; the top ten hold more than 9.5%. The TCR originated in an adult man with Graves' hyperthyroidism. Sequenced sample: peripheral blood or thyroid tissue (not recorded which). This chain connects TRBV7-6 to TRBJ2-7; no clear D gene. CDR3 bases: TGTGCCAGCAGCTCCTTAGACGGGTTGTACGAGCAGTACTTC. Its translation is CASSSLDGLYEQYF.